The entry below describes one T cell receptor beta chain. Germline values: CDR1 LGHDT, CDR2 YNNKEL (reference sequence). V gave up 1 base and J gave up 1 base; unmatched junction bases: 10. The CDR3 extends over 20 amino acids. In the authors' workflow: It was from reference gene primer amplification that nucleated cell counts were estimated. The repertoire was sequenced with immunoSEQ multiplex PCR; TCRdb's copy has only in-frame clones and lacks some. The V and J calls and clone size were taken over from that table, and D and trimming were inferred from the DNA. In the table there are 270,000 or so clones, nearly 85% of which are singletons. The record originates from a study of blood T cell repertoires in COVID-19. Study-wide background: Donors in the United States, Italy and Spain gave samples during acute or convalescent COVID-19. Sample material is recorded as cDNA or gDNA derived from T cells, B-cell-depleted T cells, or PBMCs.

V usage is TRBV3-1 (or the pseudogene TRBV3-2) and J usage is TRBJ2-4; 13 nucleotides line up with TRBD2. The sample taken for sequencing was peripheral blood. The clonotype was recovered from a human donor in a cohort sampled during active COVID-19. The CDR3 DNA reads as TGTGCCAGCAGCCAAGGCGGACTAGCGGGAGCCCTCGTGGCCAAAAACATTCAGTACTTC. As protein: CASSQGGLAGALVAKNIQYF.